The 16 T cell receptor beta chains below come from one sample, sequenced in a study of Graves' ophthalmopathy and Graves' hyperthyroidism. Amplification from RNA transcripts yielded the TCR beta CDR3 regions. RT-PCR in the first round used HTBI primers; a second-round multiplex PCR followed. TCRdb re-called the multiplex PCR reads with MiXCR, one entry per CDR3 protein. The table lists under 400,000 distinct CDR3 sequences, roughly a sixth of them singletons. The sample consisted of peripheral blood. The receptor set was obtained from an adult man with Graves' ophthalmopathy.

The V call is TRBV27, the J call TRBJ2-2; TRBD2 is a possible D gene (6 bases). The V gene's germline CDR1 is MNHEY and CDR2 SMNVEV (reference sequence). The germline V and J ends were trimmed by 2 bases and 2 bases, with 15 bases remaining between them. This CDR3 is built from 17 residues. The CDR3 is CASSLISPGENTGELFF. The CDR3 nucleotides are TGTGCCAGCAGTTTAATATCCCCGGGAGAAAACACCGGGGAGCTGTTTTTT.

In this sample, this clonotype turned up many times. V usage is TRBV6-2 or TRBV6-3 and J usage is TRBJ1-1; 7 bases map to TRBD1. The CDR3 consists of 13 residues. Germline CDR1 reads MNHEY; CDR2 reads SVGEGT. V dropped 6 bases and J dropped 3; count of bases not matched to a gene: 4. The CDR3 here is CASRDTGDTEAFF. CDR3 in DNA: TGTGCCAGCAGGGACACAGGGGACACTGAAGCTTTCTTT.

This clonotype was counted only a few times. A much larger clone is a single base away; this may be a read error. The V and J genes are TRBV30 and TRBJ2-5, with D unresolved. Germline values: CDR1 GTSNPN, CDR2 SVGIG (reference sequence). The CDR3 has 12 amino acids. The CDR3 reads CAWSVSIETPYF. The CDR3 bases are TGTGCCTGGAGTGTATCGATAGAGACCCCGTACTTC. Drawing the rest from reference TRBV30 and TRBJ2-5, the complete variable domain is SQTIHQWPATLVQPVGSPLSLECTVEGTSNPNLYWYRQAAGRGLQLLFYSVGIGQISSEVPQNLSASRPQDRQFILSSKKLLLSDSGFYLCAWSVSIETPYFGPGTRLLVL.

This clonotype has at least ten counts. The V call is TRBV30, the J call TRBJ1-6; TRBD1 aligns across 7 bases. J lost 7 bases, V lost 5 bases, and 8 bases had no gene match. Germline loops: CDR1 GTSNPN, CDR2 SVGIG (reference sequence). This CDR3 has 14 residues. The CDR3, as DNA: TGTGCCTGGGCTACAGGGGTCGAGAATTCACCCCTCCACTTT. This translates into CAWATGVENSPLHF.

This clonotype was counted at least ten times. The rearrangement joins TRBV29-1 to TRBJ2-2, with unresolved D. Germline V gives CDR1 SQVTM, CDR2 ANQGSEA. The CDR3 consists of 13 residues. V lost 2 bases and J 1 base, leaving 5 bases between the germline ends. As DNA, the CDR3 is TGCAGCGTTGAACAGAAGAACACCGGGGAGCTGTTTTTT. Its protein product is CSVEQKNTGELFF.

The sample holds many counts of this clonotype. The rearrangement joins TRBV30 to TRBJ2-7; 8 bases are a match to TRBD2. The CDR3 loop spans 15 amino acids. Germline V gene data show CDR1 as GTSNPN and CDR2 as SVGIG (reference sequence). Unmatched junction bases numbered 12, after V lost 5 bases and J lost 3 bases. CDR3 sequence reads: CAWGPGGTRIYEQYF. The CDR3 DNA reads TGTGCCTGGGGGCCAGGCGGGACTAGAATCTACGAGCAGTACTTC.

A note on this clonotype: At one end, the junction sequence differs from germline, possibly due to a read error. The chain combines TRBV6-2 or TRBV6-3 with TRBJ2-6, with D perhaps TRBD2 (6 bases). The CDR3 is 18 amino acids. Germline assignment: CDR1 MNHEY and CDR2 SVGEGT. The CDR3, as DNA: TGTGCCAGCAGCCCCCCACTAGCTACCTTCTCTGAGGCCAACGTCCTGACTTTC. This translates into CASSPPLATFSEANVLTF.

This clonotype was seen at least ten times. The chain recombines TRBV11-2 with TRBJ2-2; 8 bases are a match to TRBD1. CDR1 and CDR2 (germline): SGHAT, FQNNGV. V dropped 5 bases and J dropped 3; count of bases not matched to a gene: 5. This CDR3 spans 15 amino acids. The CDR3 region is CASSPDRGYTGELFF. The CDR3, as DNA: TGTGCCAGCAGCCCAGACAGGGGATACACCGGGGAGCTGTTTTTT.

This clonotype has ten or more counts. The V and J genes are TRBV12-5 and TRBJ2-5; no firm D call. CDR1 LGHNT and CDR2 FRNRAP come from the germline V gene. Trimming shortened V by 5 bases and J by 5 bases, and 12 bases separated the two germline ends. The CDR3 is 13 amino acids. The CDR3 loop reads CASGASNGETQYF. The CDR3 DNA reads as TGTGCTAGTGGTGCAAGTAATGGGGAGACCCAGTACTTC.

This clonotype was detected ten times or more. This sequence joins TRBV28 and TRBJ1-1; D not resolved. The V gene's germline CDR1 is MDHEN and CDR2 SYDVKM. The germline V and J ends were trimmed by 5 bases and 1 base, with 8 bases remaining between them. The CDR3 extends over 13 amino acids. CDR3 amino acids: CASSTLENTEAFF. The CDR3 DNA is TGTGCCAGCAGTACCCTAGAGAACACTGAAGCTTTCTTT.

This clonotype appeared many times. The V and J genes are TRBV4-1 and TRBJ2-7, with D possibly matching TRBD1 (6 bases). CDR3 length equals 13 residues. Germline CDR1 and CDR2: MGHRA and YSYEKL. The V end was cut by 5 bases, the J end by 5 bases, with 13 bases between. CDR3 bases: TGCGCCAGCAGCTTCCGACAGGCCGACGAGCAGTACTTC. It translates to CASSFRQADEQYF.

This clonotype came up many times. The rearrangement links TRBV20-1 to TRBJ2-5, with 9 nucleotides matching TRBD2. This CDR3 has 14 residues. V shed 1 base, J shed 4 bases, and the junction held 4 bases outside the gene matches. Looked up from germline, CDR1 is DFQATT and CDR2 is SNEGSKA (reference sequence). In DNA form, the CDR3 reads TGCAGTGCTAGAGGAGCTAGCGGGGTAGAGACCCAGTACTTC. It encodes CSARGASGVETQYF.

The chain is built from TRBV20-1 and TRBJ1-1; possibly TRBD1 for D (5 bases). The CDR3 is 13 amino acids. Germline CDR1 reads DFQATT; CDR2 reads SNEGSKA (reference sequence). The V gene lost 3 bases and the J gene lost 1 base, with 9 bases spanning the gap. The CDR3 here is CSASGTANTEAFF. The CDR3 coding sequence is TGCAGTGCTAGCGGGACCGCGAACACTGAAGCTTTCTTT.

Many counts were recorded for this clonotype. The chain uses TRBV6-1 and TRBJ1-1; D call uncertain. Per germline, CDR1 MNHNS and CDR2 SASEGT. The CDR3 spans 14 residues. V was pared by 4 bases and J by 3 bases, with 12 bases between. The CDR3 coding sequence is TGTGCCAGCAGTGTGTATAGAGTGGACACTGAAGCTTTCTTT. Amino acids: CASSVYRVDTEAFF.

The chain couples TRBV12-3 or TRBV12-4 to TRBJ2-7; no clear D. The germline V and J ends were trimmed by 5 bases and 0 bases, with 8 bases remaining between them. The CDR3 is 13 residues long. CDR3 DNA sequence: TGTGCCAGCAGTCACTGGAGCTCCTACGAGCAGTACTTC. Translation gives CASSHWSSYEQYF.

This clonotype was observed a handful of times. The gene calls are TRBV18 and TRBJ1-1; no reliable D call. The V end was cut by 2 bases, the J end by 0 bases, with 10 bases between. Germline-derived CDR1 and CDR2 are KGHSH and LQKENI. The CDR3 covers 15 residues. The CDR3 DNA follows: TGTGCCAGCTCACCAGGAGCGAACATGAACACTGAAGCTTTCTTT. Its protein is CASSPGANMNTEAFF.